The 14 T cell receptor beta chains below come from one sample, sequenced in a study of T cell changes during pregnancy in multiple sclerosis. Profiled with immunoSEQ multiplex PCR; TCRdb holds only in-frame clones, not every one. Of around 97,000 clones detected, over 75% appear once; the ten largest clones hold about 0.75%. Sequences were derived from peripheral blood, sampled in the second trimester of pregnancy. The receptors were sampled from a female donor in good health, enrolled as a control in a pregnancy study.

CDR3 DNA: TGTGCCAGCAGCTTGGGGTCCGCAGGATCCTACGAGCAGTACTTC. Amino acids: CASSLGSAGSYEQYF. V gene TRBV5-5 combines with J gene TRBJ2-7; D is unclear. Looked up from germline, CDR1 is SGHKS and CDR2 is YYEKEE (reference sequence). The CDR3 runs to 15 residues. V was cut by 0 bases and J by 1 base, with 11 bases left in between.

The V gene is TRBV7-9, the J gene TRBJ2-3; D is perhaps TRBD1 (6 bases). The CDR3 is 14 amino acids. The germline V gene has CDR1 SEHNR and CDR2 FQNEAQ (reference sequence). V lost 5 bases and J lost 5, with 14 bases in between. CDR3 sequence: CASSGLGGKDTQYF. DNA of the CDR3: TGTGCCAGCAGCGGTTTAGGGGGTAAAGATACGCAGTATTTT.

The chain uses TRBV4-3 and TRBJ2-7; 8 bases are shared with TRBD1. The V and J ends lost 1 base and 0 bases, in that order; junction bases with no gene match: 5. The CDR3 loop spans 16 amino acids. Germline values: CDR1 LGHNA, CDR2 YSLEER. The CDR3 loop is CASSQGYRGYSYEQYF. The DNA of the CDR3 is TGCGCCAGCAGCCAAGGCTACAGGGGGTACTCCTACGAGCAGTACTTC.

The chain joins TRBV11-2 to TRBJ1-1; the match to TRBD1 covers 7 bases. Germline lookup yields CDR1 SGHAT and CDR2 FQNNGV. V lost 1 base and J lost 4; bases outside the gene matches: 6. The CDR3 covers 15 residues. The CDR3 is CASSLARGPGTEAFF. The CDR3 nucleotides are TGTGCCAGCAGCTTAGCGAGGGGGCCGGGCACTGAAGCTTTCTTT.

The chain has TRBV2 and TRBJ2-5, with D tentatively TRBD1 (6 bases). The CDR3 is 15 residues long. The V gene's germline CDR1 is SNHLY and CDR2 FYNNEI. The ends were cut back, 4 bases at V and 1 base at J, with 13 bases in the middle. This chain's CDR3 is CASSVEQGTQETQYF. DNA of the CDR3: TGTGCCAGCAGTGTCGAACAGGGAACCCAAGAGACCCAGTACTTC.

The chain joins TRBV7-9 to TRBJ2-1; 16 bases line up with TRBD2. The V segment lost 8 bases and the J segment 7 bases; nucleotides outside the gene matches: 5. In germline, CDR1 is SEHNR, CDR2 FQNEAQ (reference sequence). The CDR3 is 15 amino acids. This CDR3 is CASRPGLAGGNEQFF. For the CDR3, the DNA is TGTGCCAGCCGGCCGGGACTAGCGGGAGGGAATGAGCAGTTCTTC.

This rearrangement joins TRBV18 to TRBJ1-2, with D possibly TRBD1 on 6 matching bases. Germline V gene data show CDR1 as KGHSH and CDR2 as LQKENI. V lost 3 bases to trimming and J lost 4 bases, with 27 bases between them. The CDR3 extends over 19 amino acids. Here the CDR3 DNA reads TGTGCCAGCTCACCGAAGACTTTCTTCCGGGACACTCACCTCTATGGCTACACCTTC. Translated: CASSPKTFFRDTHLYGYTF.

Only one count was recorded for this clone. This chain connects TRBV5-1 to TRBJ2-6, with TRBD1 matching over 11 bases. CDR3 length: 19 amino acids. V dropped 0 bases and J dropped 0; count of bases not matched to a gene: 5. Germline V lookup: CDR1 SGHRS, CDR2 YFSETQ. For the CDR3, the DNA is TGCGCCAGCAGCTTGGCCAGGGGGACAGGGGGCTCTGGGGCCAACGTCCTGACTTTC. This gives the protein CASSLARGTGGSGANVLTF.

The V gene is TRBV11-2, the J gene TRBJ2-1, with D possibly TRBD1 on 6 matching bases. CDR1 SGHAT and CDR2 FQNNGV come from the germline V gene. V lost 8 bases and J 8 bases, leaving 16 bases between the germline ends. The CDR3 runs 13 residues. As DNA, the CDR3 is TGTGCCAGCCTGCCTTCAGGGGATGATGAGCAGTTCTTC. It encodes CASLPSGDDEQFF.

The chain carries TRBV30 and TRBJ1-1; D perhaps matches TRBD1 (5 bases). The germline CDR1 and CDR2 sequences are GTSNPN and SVGIG (reference sequence). V gave up 4 bases and J gave up 11 bases, with 14 bases separating them. The length of the CDR3 is 11 residues. CDR3 loop: CAWKGAVVAFF. The CDR3 bases are TGTGCCTGGAAAGGGGCAGTGGTGGCTTTCTTT.

In its sample, this clone was seen a few times. The V and J genes are TRBV7-2 and TRBJ2-7; D unresolved. The ends were cut back, 4 bases at V and 4 bases at J, with 8 bases in the middle. The CDR3 consists of 12 residues. CDR1 and CDR2 (germline): SGHTA, FQGNSA. CDR3 nucleotides: TGTGCCAGCAGCTCCGCAGGTTACGAGCAGTACTTC. This encodes CASSSAGYEQYF.

V gene TRBV2 combines with J gene TRBJ2-1, with 9 bases fitting TRBD1. The CDR3 has 15 amino acids. The germline gives CDR1 SNHLY, CDR2 FYNNEI. Unmatched junction bases numbered 5, after V lost 1 base and J lost 7 bases. In DNA, the CDR3 is TGTGCCAGCAGTGAAGGGGGACAGGGACGTAATGAGCAGTTCTTC. Translation gives CASSEGGQGRNEQFF.

The CDR3 is CASSHFAQGAENTGELFF. In DNA form, the CDR3 reads TGTGCCAGCAGCCATTTCGCACAGGGGGCCGAGAACACCGGGGAGCTGTTTTTT. This chain connects TRBV4-2 to TRBJ2-2; 9 positions match TRBD1. The V gene end was trimmed by 3 bases and the J gene end by 1 base; junction bases not matched to a gene: 9. CDR3 length equals 18 residues. Germline CDR1 LGHNA, CDR2 YNFKEQ.

The chain employs TRBV19 and TRBJ2-2, with 8 bases lining up with TRBD2. Germline V gives CDR1 LNHDA, CDR2 SQIVND (reference sequence). This CDR3 has 14 residues. Trimming cost V 5 bases and J 4 bases; bases outside gene matches: 3. CDR3 loop: CASSALAGTGELFF. The CDR3 DNA reads TGTGCCAGTAGTGCGCTAGCGGGCACCGGGGAGCTGTTTTTT.